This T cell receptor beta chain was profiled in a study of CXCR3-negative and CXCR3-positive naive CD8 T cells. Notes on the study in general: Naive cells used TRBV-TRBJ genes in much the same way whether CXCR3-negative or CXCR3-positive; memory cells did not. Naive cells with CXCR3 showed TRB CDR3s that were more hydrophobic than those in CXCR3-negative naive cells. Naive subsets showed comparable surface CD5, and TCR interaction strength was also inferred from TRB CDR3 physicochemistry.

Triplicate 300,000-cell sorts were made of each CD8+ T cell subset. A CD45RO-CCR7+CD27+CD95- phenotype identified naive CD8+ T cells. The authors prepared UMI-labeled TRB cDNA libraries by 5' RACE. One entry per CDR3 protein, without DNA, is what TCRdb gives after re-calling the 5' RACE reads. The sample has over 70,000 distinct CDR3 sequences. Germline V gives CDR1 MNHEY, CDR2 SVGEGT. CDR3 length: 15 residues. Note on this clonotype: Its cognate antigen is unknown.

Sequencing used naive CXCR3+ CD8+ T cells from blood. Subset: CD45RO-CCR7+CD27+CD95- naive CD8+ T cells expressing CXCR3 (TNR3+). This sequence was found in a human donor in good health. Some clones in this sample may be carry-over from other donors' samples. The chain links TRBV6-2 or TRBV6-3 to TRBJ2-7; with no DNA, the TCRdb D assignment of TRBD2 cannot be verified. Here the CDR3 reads CASSSLRREGTEQYF.